The subject of this entry is one T cell receptor beta chain. What antigen it recognizes has not been identified. No much larger clone exists at a distance of one base, and base qualities are not known. This record belongs to a study of cytomegalovirus exposure and HLA in healthy donors (dated by TCRdb to about 2017). In the study overall: An earlier analysis of 550 to 700 of the donors reported 276 Gb of sequence data and 117 million unique TCR beta sequences from about 200 million T cells. An early release that covered roughly 600 HLA-typed donors contained about 300 gigabases of sequencing data and some 87 million unique TCR sequences. Of the roughly 400 genotyped donors, approximately 81% were placed in the genetic ancestry cluster associated with self-reported Caucasian donors. The study aimed to test whether cataloging public T cell receptors could reveal signatures of past pathogen exposure. The T cell repertoires of roughly 660 subjects were profiled by immunosequencing and related to cytomegalovirus serostatus. Besides the first cohort of about 730 subjects, a separate validation cohort made up of 120 different subjects was used. High-throughput TCR immunosequencing, statistical association of individual TCRs with disease status, and machine learning were combined to predict cytomegalovirus infection status. A later analysis re-analyzed previously published TCR beta repertoires from 500 to 700 donors and added high-resolution HLA genotyping to study TCR occurrence patterns. Rather than drawing on any new phenotypic data, the later analysis identified candidate immune exposures from TCR beta sequences and the way those sequences occurred across donors. An earlier analysis of around 540 of the donors applied high-throughput TCR beta sequencing to assess whether each TCR beta V gene segment acted as functional or pseudogenic. Donor age, sex, ethnicity and CMV serostatus were collected together with the repertoire data. Genome-wide SNP genotypes for about three fifths of the roughly 670 donors were used in a later genetic analysis, which treated that subset as a discovery cohort. Every repertoire in the discovery cohort had been generated on one and the same sequencing platform. Both class I and class II loci were covered by HLA typing, at four-digit resolution. The number of donors typed differed by locus, with about 629-630 for A, B, C, DRB1 and DQB1, 522 for DQA1, 606 for DPA1, and around 460 for DPB1. Because of strong linkage in the cohort, five DR-DQ haplotypes were treated as single units for association and clustering. Among about 360 genotyped donors of the cohort, an average of roughly 240,000 unique TCR beta nucleotide sequences were sequenced per donor, roughly a sixth of them non-productive.

The cohort comprised some 700 healthy bone marrow donors. Cohort members were all nominally healthy when sampled, although unrecorded immune exposures were likely present. The donor tested CMV seropositive, placing the donor among the roughly 300 seropositive members of the cohort. A peripheral blood sample was collected from each donor, and TCR beta sequencing was performed on peripheral blood mononuclear cells. Genomic DNA was extracted from the blood cell samples with the Qiagen DNeasy Blood Extraction Kit. Study-level results and caveats: According to a later analysis, TCR association rates differed among HLA loci, with DRB1 alleles showing the most associated TCRs and HLA-C alleles showing the fewest. A further reported finding was that TCR beta sequences accurately predicted the HLA-A and HLA-B alleles for most subjects in the first cohort. A later analysis found that HLA-associated TCR beta chains were more clonally expanded and had lower generation probabilities than equally common non-associated chains. Because HLA typing was unavailable for some donors at each locus, only the typed subset was used in association tests. For the cohort, immune exposure information was limited to CMV serostatus. The classifier was reported to diagnose cytomegalovirus status with high specificity and sensitivity in both the original cohort and the validation cohort. In a later genetic analysis, fewer N-insertions in productive TCRs were reported among donors in an Asian-associated ancestry cluster than the roughly 700-donor mean. A cluster of highly shared sequence variants was judged likely to be a technical artifact of the sequencing pipeline. A later genetic analysis associated a missense DCLRE1C variant with V-gene and J-gene trimming of TCR beta chains, and an independent cohort replicated the association. Linkage disequilibrium might explain the correlated functional status among segregating V segments, but an unknown experimental factor could not be excluded. Because counts were too low, approximately 18 rarely observed V segments, including chromosome 9 orphons, were excluded from the earlier analysis of a few hundred of the donors. In the study, approximately 160 TCR beta chains were listed as associated with cytomegalovirus. In a later analysis, most CMV-associated TCR beta chains were found to appear HLA-restricted, with HLA associations seemingly driven largely by CMV exposure. Some IMGT-functional V segments, including TRBV6-2 and TRBV6-3, could not be distinguished by the 87-base-pair reads and were therefore excluded. In a later analysis, several top co-occurrence clusters were reported to appear linked to parvovirus B19, influenza, CMV and Epstein-Barr virus. The cohort was sequenced for TCR beta chains only, and without alpha or paired-chain data the features that could be detected were limited. A few of the identified cytomegalovirus-associated TCR beta chains were confirmed in vitro to be specific for cytomegalovirus antigens. An earlier analysis of 587 of the donors showed that most TCR beta V segments appeared in productive rearrangements either about 87% or about 30% of the time, which broadly matched IMGT annotations. The authors suggested that the approach could potentially be generalized to other disease states and immunological phenotypes. Sequencing depth was assumed to be roughly uniform across donors in the presence/absence analyses, though that assumption may not hold. While some public TCRs were present in many individuals, most TCR sequences turned up only very rarely across donors. Specific HLA alleles were associated with 15,000 to 20,000 TCR beta sequences at a false discovery rate of 0.05 in a later analysis. When HLA alleles, especially DR and DQ, strongly co-occurred, TCR associations were difficult to assign to individual alleles.

The CDR3 goes from the cysteine to the phenylalanine over 16 residues. Only CDR3 DNA remains: 48 bases, in frame from the first base. CDR1 and CDR2 are drawn from the germline V gene: SGHTA, FQGNSA. Trimming removed 2 bases from V and 0 bases from J, leaving 10 bases between the germline ends. Libraries were built with the immunoSEQ multiplex PCR assay. For the multiplex PCR, a mixture combining 60 forward primers for TCR Vbeta segments and 13 reverse primers for TCR Jbeta segments was used. The CDR3 region of rearranged TCR beta genes was amplified from genomic DNA with a multiplex PCR assay. The amplified TCR beta libraries were sequenced on the Illumina HiSeq System as 87-base-pair reads. The source study handled its data this way. A later analysis counted approximately 74 million unique TCR beta chains across the 550 to 700 repertoires, and some 12 million of these chains were shared by at least two donors. Raw reads were error-corrected and collapsed into unique sequences with a nearest-neighbor algorithm that merged closely related sequences to remove PCR and sequencing errors. To assign V, D and J gene segments, CDR3 sequences were aligned to IMGT reference sequences. For a sequence to be retained, a match of at least six nucleotides was required to both a V gene segment and a J gene segment. A rearrangement counted as productive if the CDR3 had no stop codons and remained in frame with V and J, and every other rearrangement counted as non-productive. Following IMGT convention, CDR3 was defined as the stretch from the second conserved V-encoded cysteine to the conserved J-encoded phenylalanine. In an earlier analysis of just under 600 of the donors, sequences lacking an unambiguous match to a single V gene segment were excluded. In an earlier analysis of a few hundred of the donors, V segments were called functional above 56.7% productive rearrangements and were called segregating when the between-donor standard deviation exceeded 5%. A statistical classification framework was developed to diagnose cytomegalovirus status using the catalog of TCR beta chain sequences. In a later analysis, V and J genes were assigned by comparing TCR nucleotide sequences against IMGT/GENE-DB human TR gene sequences. A later analysis assigned CDR3 sequences and most-parsimonious VDJ recombination scenarios with the TCRdist pipeline. In a later analysis, each TCR beta chain was defined by its CDR3 amino acid sequence together with its V-gene family, and reads without a unique V-gene family were excluded. As a way to deal with suspected cross-contamination and a sequencing artifact, a later analysis dropped roughly 620 nucleotide sequences that were highly shared and had low generation probability. A later analysis calculated a clonal expansion index for each public chain from normalized within-repertoire ranks of inferred template counts. In a later analysis, generation probabilities were computed using a VDJ recombination model fitted to out-of-frame rearrangements, and the results were checked against IGoR. In a later analysis, TCR-TCR, TCR-HLA and TCR-CMV co-occurrence was scored with hypergeometric tests, and a repertoire-size bias correction was applied to TCR pairs. A later analysis estimated false discovery rates by permuting HLA or CMV assignments 20 times. In a later analysis, co-occurring TCRs were grouped with DBSCAN, and TCRdist sequence similarity was added when clustering was performed within HLA-allele-positive subsets. Repertoires with fewer than 30,000 or more than 120,000 public chains were left out of co-occurrence clustering, as were a few repertoires with anomalous nucleotide sharing. The clones in this table, taken by TCRdb from immuneACCESS, are in-frame only. Not every clone is retained; where verified, under half of the shortfall comes from an unresolved V gene, and the cause of the rest is unknown. That table gives V, J and clone size, and the DNA gave D and trimming. This sample has 150,000 to 200,000 clones in its table, and around 86% of those were observed once. Of the sample, approximately 4% falls within the top ten clones.

The sequencing input was PBMCs. The rearranged segments are TRBV7-2 and TRBJ2-2, with TRBD1 perhaps the D gene, on 5 matching bases. The clonotype was recovered from a man in his fifties or sixties in good health and CMV-seropositive. The CDR3 region reads CASSLQGSANTGELFF. In nucleotide form, the sequence is TGTGCCAGCAGCTTACAGGGAAGCGCGAACACCGGGGAGCTGTTTTTT.